This is a list of T cell receptor beta chains from one sample in a study of early T cells in non-severe SARS-CoV-2 infection. TCRdb independently ran MiXCR on the 5' RACE reads; one entry per CDR3 protein. The sample includes 100,000 to 140,000 distinct CDR3 sequences, approximately 12% seen only once; the top ten take roughly 8%. The source material was whole blood. The receptors were sampled from an adult who was a healthcare worker with PCR-confirmed SARS-CoV-2 infection or an uninfected control (not recorded which). CDR3s include the opening cysteine and the closing phenylalanine or tryptophan. Each record gives: D gene, V gene, clone size, J gene, CDR3 DNA, CDR3 protein. A D gene is named only where the DNA matches it firmly. Clone sizes are given selectively: once, few, many, or a class where the clone is expanded.

.	TRBV3-1	.	TRBJ2-3	TGTGCCAGCAGAGAGAGCGATACGCAGTATTTT	CASRESDTQYF
.	TRBV7-2	many	TRBJ2-3	TGTGCCAGCAGCCCTAGGGGGAGGCTAGTTTCTTCGCAGTATTTT	CASSPRGRLVSSQYF
.	TRBV28	few	TRBJ2-1	TGTGCCAGCAGTTATCTGATGAGAACCTACAATGAGCAGTTCTTC	CASSYLMRTYNEQFF
TRBD2	TRBV6-6	many	TRBJ2-3	TGTGCCAGCGCACTTGCTGGCGGGAGTAAGGCAGATACGCAGTATTTT	CASALAGGSKADTQYF
.	TRBV12-3/TRBV12-4	.	TRBJ2-7	TGTGCCAGCAGTAAGTTTTTCGAACCGGGCGAAACCTACGAGCAGTACTTC	CASSKFFEPGETYEQYF
.	TRBV9	.	TRBJ2-2	TGTGCCAGCAGGTCAACAGAGACGAACACCGGGGAGCTGTTTTTT	CASRSTETNTGELFF
TRBD2	TRBV5-1	.	TRBJ2-1	TGCGCCAGCAGCTCAGGACTAGCGGGATCCAATGAGCAGTTCTTC	CASSSGLAGSNEQFF
.	TRBV14	.	TRBJ1-5	TGTGCCAGCAGCCCCGGGGGAAGAGGGCCCCAGCATTTT	CASSPGGRGPQHF
.	TRBV3-1	.	TRBJ2-7	TGTGCCAGCAGCCAAGGGGCAGGGGTCCCCTCCTACGAGCAGTACTTC	CASSQGAGVPSYEQYF
.	TRBV7-8	.	TRBJ2-2	TGTGCCAGCAGCTTTCGGGGAGGCTACGCCGGGGAGCTGTTTTTT	CASSFRGGYAGELFF